This T cell receptor beta chain is from a study of shared clonotypes between healthy human individuals. Here immunoSEQ multiplex PCR was the method, and the copy in TCRdb shows in-frame clones only, minus some. The sample carries millions of clones, 85% to 95% recorded once. The germline V gene encodes CDR1 SGDLS and CDR2 YYNGEE. This CDR3 has 13 residues. V lost 4 bases and J 9 bases, leaving 11 bases between the germline ends. This clone was found once. The sequencing sample was made of naive CD4+ T cells sorted from blood. The sample's subset: CD45RA+ positively selected. The gene calls are TRBV9 and TRBJ1-6, with D uncertain. This clonotype was obtained from a man aged 18 to 29 in good health. The CDR3 DNA follows: TGTGCCAGCAGCCCGGAGGATAGTTCACCCCTCCACTTT. Translation: CASSPEDSSPLHF.